These 16 T cell receptor beta chains came from one sample sequenced in a study of spatial heterogeneity in lung cancer. Stated time point: blood taken at disease recurrence. Whole RNA, isolated from tumor, nontumor lung or frozen PBMC, was sequenced without prior sorting. TCRdb recomputed calls from the 5' RACE reads with MiXCR, one row per CDR3 protein. The data hold 7,500 to 10,000 distinct CDR3 sequences, with roughly 4% observed a single time. The specimen was PBMCs, collected at recurrence. The receptors were gathered from a female donor with early-stage non-small cell lung cancer.

There are many counts of this clonotype. This beta chain came through as a stray read in a library set up for alpha chains, and its size says little. This chain joins TRBV29-1 and TRBJ2-7; 8 nucleotides line up with TRBD1. J gave up 3 bases and V 0 bases, and 7 bases lay outside the gene matches. The CDR3 is 15 residues long. Looked up from germline, CDR1 is SQVTM and CDR2 is ANQGSEA. The CDR3 sequence is CSVEDLTGADYEQYF. For the CDR3, the DNA is TGCAGCGTTGAAGATTTGACAGGGGCGGACTACGAGCAGTACTTC.

This clonotype was observed at least ten times. This beta chain is an unintended read in a library built for alpha chains; its size means little. The genes are TRBV29-1 and TRBJ2-6; 8 positions agree with TRBD1. The CDR3 is 17 amino acids. V shed 4 bases and J 0 bases; nucleotides not matched to a gene: 8. In germline, CDR1 is SQVTM, CDR2 ANQGSEA. The CDR3 nucleotides read TGCAGCGTTGGGTCGGGACAGGTCCTCTCTGGGGCCAACGTCCTGACTTTC. This sequence encodes CSVGSGQVLSGANVLTF.

With respect to this clonotype: As an off-target read in a library built for alpha chains, this beta chain has a frequency of little significance. This chain links TRBV5-1 with TRBJ1-2, with D possibly matching TRBD1 (6 bases). The germline CDR1 and CDR2 sequences are SGHRS and YFSETQ. The CDR3 sequence is 17 residues long. Trimming took 0 bases from V and 4 from J, leaving 19 bases between them. The CDR3 bases are TGCGCCAGCAGCTTGGCCCCGGACCAAGGGGGGATCTATGGCTACACCTTC. It codes for CASSLAPDQGGIYGYTF.

This clonotype occurred many times. In a library made to pick up alpha chains, this beta chain is a stray read with a size that means little. This chain links TRBV5-1 with TRBJ2-7; D perhaps matches TRBD1 (6 bases). The CDR3 is 16 amino acids. Germline V gives CDR1 SGHRS, CDR2 YFSETQ. The V and J ends lost 2 bases and 2 bases respectively, with 17 bases between them. The DNA for the CDR3 is TGCGCCAGCAGCTTCCGGACAGACCTACCCCCCTACGAGCAGTACTTC. Protein product: CASSFRTDLPPYEQYF.

This clonotype was counted ten times or more. Because this beta chain is a stray read in a library intended to capture alpha chains, its abundance should not be given much weight. This rearrangement joins TRBV7-8 to TRBJ2-2, with 7 positions matching TRBD1. The length of the CDR3 is 18 residues. Germline loops: CDR1 SGHVS, CDR2 FQNEAQ. Trimming cost V 1 base and J 3 bases; bases outside gene matches: 11. As DNA, the CDR3 is TGTGCCAGCAGCTTAGAGAAGGGGGCTGCTGGTTACACCGGGGAGCTGTTTTTT. It encodes CASSLEKGAAGYTGELFF.

This clonotype ranks as medium-sized (0.01 to 0.1%). For a library built for alpha chains, this beta chain is a stray read; little rests on its size. V gene TRBV7-2 combines with J gene TRBJ2-7; D remains unclear. V shed 3 bases and J shed 2 bases, with 8 bases lying between them. Per the germline V gene, CDR1 is SGHTA and CDR2 is FQGNSA. The CDR3 is 13 amino acids. CDR3 nucleotide sequence: TGTGCCAGCAGCTTCGGTGGGACCTACGAGCAGTACTTC. Translating gives CASSFGGTYEQYF.

There are many counts of this clonotype. Within a library made for alpha chains, this beta chain is off target, and its count is uninformative. V and J are TRBV29-1 and TRBJ1-1, with 9 bases that match TRBD1. The V and J ends lost 6 bases and 4 bases, in that order; junction bases with no gene match: 6. The CDR3 spans 13 residues. Germline loops: CDR1 SQVTM, CDR2 ANQGSEA. The CDR3 here is CSVGRGQGTEAFF. The CDR3 DNA is TGCAGCGTAGGACGGGGACAGGGCACTGAAGCTTTCTTT.

This clonotype is medium-sized within its sample. This beta chain was picked up by a library intended for alpha chains and is off target, so its count carries little meaning. CDR3 nucleotides: TGCAGCGCCCAGGGGCGGATGGTTACTGAAGCTTTCTTT. Amino acid sequence: CSAQGRMVTEAFF. The rearrangement joins TRBV29-1 to TRBJ1-1, with D possibly TRBD1 on 6 matching bases. This CDR3 comprises 13 residues. V lost 7 bases to trimming and J lost 5 bases, with 17 bases between them. CDR1 is SQVTM, CDR2 ANQGSEA, per germline.

This clonotype was observed a few times. As an off-target read in a library built for alpha chains, this beta chain has a frequency of little significance. The V gene is TRBV6-6, the J gene TRBJ2-5, with unresolved D. Germline V gene data show CDR1 as MNHNY and CDR2 as SVGAGI (reference sequence). V was trimmed by 2 bases and J by 2 bases, leaving 6 bases between them. The CDR3 totals 13 residues. Here the CDR3 DNA reads TGTGCCAGCAGTTACGAAGCTCAAGAGACCCAGTACTTC. Protein: CASSYEAQETQYF.

By share, this clonotype counts as medium-sized. Because this beta chain is a stray read in a library intended to capture alpha chains, its abundance should not be given much weight. The rearrangement links TRBV29-1 to TRBJ2-7; 7 bases map to TRBD1. Germline V gene sequence: CDR1 SQVTM, CDR2 ANQGSEA. CDR3 size: 12 residues. CDR3: CSAWDSRGEQYF. The CDR3 region has the DNA TGCAGTGCTTGGGACAGCCGTGGCGAGCAGTACTTC.

This clonotype has a count of ten or more. Little can be read into the size of this beta chain, an off-target read in a library designed for alpha chains. This chain joins TRBV12-3 or TRBV12-4 and TRBJ1-5; TRBD1 is a possible D gene (6 bases). CDR3 length: 15 residues. The V gene lost 4 bases and the J gene lost 3 bases, with 13 bases spanning the gap. CDR3 nucleotide sequence: TGTGCCAGCAGTTATATTACAGGGTACAATCAGCCCCAGCATTTT. Protein product: CASSYITGYNQPQHF.

This clonotype appeared many times. This beta chain is an unintended read in a library built for alpha chains; its size means little. The chain carries TRBV6-2 or TRBV6-3 and TRBJ2-1, with D possibly matching TRBD2 (6 bases). Between the trimmed V and J ends, which lost 8 bases and 5 bases, there was a span of 16 bases. The CDR3 is 14 amino acids. CDR1 is MNHEY and CDR2 is SVGEGT in the germline V gene. Here the CDR3 reads CASCTGGANNEQFF. The CDR3 coding sequence is TGTGCCAGCTGTACCGGGGGAGCCAACAATGAGCAGTTCTTC.

This clonotype was seen many times. Because this beta chain is a stray read in a library intended to capture alpha chains, its abundance should not be given much weight. The chain joins TRBV7-9 to TRBJ2-5; D not certain. V was cut by 1 base and J by 0 bases, with 6 bases left in between. The CDR3 spans 14 residues. Germline values: CDR1 SEHNR, CDR2 FQNEAQ (reference sequence). CDR3 loop: CASSLGRYQETQYF. Here the CDR3 DNA reads TGTGCCAGCAGCTTAGGACGGTACCAAGAGACCCAGTACTTC.

This clonotype was counted at least ten times. The library was built for alpha chains, so this beta chain is an off-target read and its size means little. The rearrangement links TRBV11-2 to TRBJ2-5; D call uncertain. The V end was cut by 5 bases, the J end by 0 bases, with 13 bases between. The germline V gene encodes CDR1 SGHAT and CDR2 FQNNGV. The CDR3 spans 15 residues. DNA of the CDR3: TGTGCCAGCAGCCCGGGCACGCGTCACCAAGAGACCCAGTACTTC. It codes for CASSPGTRHQETQYF. Combining the CDR3 with reference TRBV11-2 and TRBJ2-5 gives the whole variable domain EAGVAQSPRYKIIEKRQSVAFWCNPISGHATLYWYQQILGQGPKLLIQFQNNGVVDDSQLPKDRFSAERLKGVDSTLKIQPAKLEDSAVYLCASSPGTRHQETQYFGPGTRLLVL.

With respect to this clonotype: A library made for alpha chains picked up this beta chain off target, so its size means little. The V and J genes are TRBV2 and TRBJ1-5, with 8 positions matching TRBD1. The germline CDR1 and CDR2 sequences are SNHLY and FYNNEI. The CDR3 extends over 15 amino acids. J gave up 1 base and V 7 bases, and 6 bases lay outside the gene matches. Here the CDR3 reads CASTSGGGSNQPQHF. The CDR3 bases are TGTGCCAGCACTTCAGGGGGCGGGAGCAATCAGCCCCAGCATTTT.

This clonotype was counted ten times or more. This beta chain represents an off-target read in a library built for alpha chains; its size is of limited meaning. The chain joins TRBV7-2 to TRBJ1-6; maybe TRBD1 (5 bases). The V end was cut by 5 bases, the J end by 6 bases, with 14 bases between. CDR3 length: 15 amino acids. The V gene's germline CDR1 is SGHTA and CDR2 FQGNSA. The CDR3 sequence: CASSQEGRSNSPLHF. CDR3 coding DNA: TGTGCCAGCAGCCAAGAGGGACGGAGTAATTCACCCCTCCACTTT.